The rows below give T cell receptor beta chains drawn from one sample of a study of blood T cell repertoires in COVID-19. TCRdb's table, derived via immunoSEQ multiplex PCR, lists solely in-frame clones and lacks some. The sample comprises some 120,000 clones, around 83% of which are singletons, and roughly 10% rests with the top ten. The sample comprised peripheral blood. Source of these receptors: a man between 60 and 75 years old with acute or convalescent COVID-19. Both conserved end residues are part of each CDR3. D genes are given only for firm matches. Where a row states a size, it is once, few, many or the class of an expanded clone; other rows omit it.

J gene | V gene | D gene | clone size | CDR3 DNA | CDR3 protein
TRBJ1-3 | TRBV7-9 | TRBD1 | NA | TGTGCCAGCAGCGCCCGACAGGGGGCTACGATCTCTGGAAACACCATATATTTT | CASSARQGATISGNTIYF
TRBJ2-7 | TRBV29-1 | NA | NA | TGCAGCGTTGAAGTCCCATCCTTACTAGCCCACGAGCAGTACTTC | CSVEVPSLLAHEQYF
TRBJ1-5 | TRBV6-6 | NA | NA | TGTGCCAGCAGTTACGGGACCCCAGGGGATGGTCAGCCCCAGCATTTT | CASSYGTPGDGQPQHF
TRBJ2-7 | TRBV30 | TRBD2 | many | TGTGCCTGGACCCGACTAGCGGGAGGACCCTACGAGCAGTACTTC | CAWTRLAGGPYEQYF
TRBJ1-2 | TRBV19 | TRBD1 | few | TGTGCCAGTAGGGAACAGGGGGTAGATGGCTACACCTTC | CASREQGVDGYTF
TRBJ2-6 | TRBV28 | NA | NA | TGTGCCAGCCGCTTTAGTCGGGGGGCCGCCTCTGGGGCCAACGTCCTGACTTTC | CASRFSRGAASGANVLTF
TRBJ1-5 | TRBV28 | NA | NA | TGTGCCAGCAGTTTAATGGCAACCGATAGCAATCAGCCCCAGCATTTT | CASSLMATDSNQPQHF
TRBJ1-2 | TRBV7-3 | TRBD1 | NA | TGTGCCAGCAGCGCGGGACAGGGGGGCTATGGCTACACCTTC | CASSAGQGGYGYTF
TRBJ2-1 | TRBV7-9 | TRBD2 | NA | TGTGCCAGCAGCTCATCGGGACTAGCGAACAATGAGCAGTTCTTC | CASSSSGLANNEQFF
TRBJ2-2 | TRBV3-1/TRBV3-2 | TRBD1 | once | TGTGCCAGCAGCCAATGGGACAGACCCACAGGTTCCGGGGAGCTGTTTTTT | CASSQWDRPTGSGELFF
TRBJ1-1 | TRBV10-1 | NA | NA | TGCGCCAGCAGTGAGTCCGCGGGGGTCCCAGGTAGCACTGAAGCTTTCTTT | CASSESAGVPGSTEAFF
TRBJ2-5 | TRBV2 | TRBD1 | NA | TGTGCCAGCCACCGGGACAGGGGGCGAGAGACCCAGTACTTC | CASHRDRGRETQYF
TRBJ2-1 | TRBV11-3 | NA | NA | TGTGCCAGCAGCTCAGGACTCGGGACTCATTACAATGAGCAGTTCTTC | CASSSGLGTHYNEQFF
TRBJ2-3 | TRBV9 | TRBD2 | NA | TGTGCCAGCAGCGAACTAGCGGGAAGCACAGATACGCAGTATTTT | CASSELAGSTDTQYF
TRBJ2-3 | TRBV18 | NA | NA | TGTGCCAGCTCAGAAAGGACTACAGATACGCAGTATTTT | CASSERTTDTQYF
TRBJ1-2 | TRBV5-1 | TRBD1 | few | TGCGCCAGCAGCGAACAGGGGTCGACTGGCTACACCTTC | CASSEQGSTGYTF
TRBJ1-3 | TRBV2 | NA | NA | TGTGCCAGCAGTGTGCAGGGGCAACCTGGAAACACCATATATTTT | CASSVQGQPGNTIYF
TRBJ1-2 | TRBV6-6 | NA | NA | TGTGCCAGCAGTTACCCTGACAGTAGCGGCTACACCTTC | CASSYPDSSGYTF
TRBJ1-2 | TRBV20-1 | NA | NA | TGCAGTGCTAGTGCTCGGACAGACTATGGCTACACCTTC | CSASARTDYGYTF
TRBJ2-1 | TRBV24-1 | NA | NA | TGTGCCACCAGTGATTTTAGTAGGCAGTTCTTC | CATSDFSRQFF
TRBJ2-7 | TRBV28 | TRBD1 | NA | TGTGCCAGCAGTTTGACCCAGGGGGCGCGAAACGAGCAGTACTTC | CASSLTQGARNEQYF
TRBJ2-1 | TRBV19 | TRBD2 | NA | TGTGCCAGTAGCTCGGGGAGGACTAGCGGGAGTGATGAGCAGTTCTTC | CASSSGRTSGSDEQFF
TRBJ1-1 | TRBV2 | TRBD1 | NA | TGTGCCAGCAAGACTGCGACAGGGGCCGGAACTGAAGCTTTCTTT | CASKTATGAGTEAFF
TRBJ1-5 | TRBV28 | TRBD1 | NA | TGTGCCAGCAGCTCGACAGGGCCACCAACCCTGGCCCAGCATTTT | CASSSTGPPTLAQHF
TRBJ1-2 | TRBV28 | TRBD1 | once | TGTGCCAGCAGTGGACAGGGGGCTTTACTTGGCTACACCTTC | CASSGQGALLGYTF
TRBJ2-3 | TRBV7-8 | TRBD2 | NA | TGTGCCAGCAGCCCCCGGACTAGCGGGAGCGGTGTCAGGACAGATACGCAGTATTTT | CASSPRTSGSGVRTDTQYF
TRBJ2-7 | TRBV4-1 | NA | NA | TGCGCCAGCAGCCAGGAGTACAGGATTAGCTCCTACGAGCAGTACTTC | CASSQEYRISSYEQYF
TRBJ2-1 | TRBV7-2 | TRBD2 | once | TGTGCCAGCAGCTCGACTAGCGGGAGTTTTAGGCAGTTCTTC | CASSSTSGSFRQFF
TRBJ2-7 | TRBV5-1 | TRBD2 | NA | TGCGCCAGCAGCTTGATAGCGGGAGTTTACGAGCAGTACTTC | CASSLIAGVYEQYF
TRBJ2-1 | TRBV29-1 | TRBD2 | NA | TGCAGCGTTAGGGCGGGAGGGAAAAATGAGCAGTTCTTC | CSVRAGGKNEQFF
TRBJ1-3 | TRBV28 | TRBD1 | few | TGTGCCAGCAGGTATACCGGGACAGGGGAATCAGGAAACACCATATATTTT | CASRYTGTGESGNTIYF
TRBJ1-1 | TRBV7-8 | NA | NA | TGTGCCAGCAGCTTCGTCAGGGATTTCATTGCTTTCTTT | CASSFVRDFIAFF
TRBJ1-1 | TRBV10-1 | NA | NA | TGCGCCAGCAGTGATGGGGCAGGGATGAGAGCTTTCTTT | CASSDGAGMRAFF
TRBJ1-5 | TRBV15 | TRBD1 | NA | TGTGCCACCAGACGGACAGGGGACGGCAATCAGCCCCAGCATTTT | CATRRTGDGNQPQHF
TRBJ2-1 | TRBV14 | TRBD2 | NA | TGTGCCAGGCAGGAGGGGATCTGGGAGGGGCAGTTCTTC | CARQEGIWEGQFF
TRBJ2-7 | TRBV28 | NA | NA | TGTGCCAGCAGTTCCAACGGGATGAGCTCCTACGAGCAGTACTTC | CASSSNGMSSYEQYF
TRBJ2-4 | TRBV7-2 | TRBD1 | NA | TGTGCCAGCAGCCCCGGGACAGGGAGTAACATTCAGTACTTC | CASSPGTGSNIQYF
TRBJ1-2 | TRBV7-8 | TRBD1 | NA | TGTGCCAGCAGATCCGGGACAGGGGGCTATGGCTACACCTTC | CASRSGTGGYGYTF
TRBJ1-1 | TRBV5-1 | NA | once | TGCGCCAGCAGCTTGGTTCGGGGTTACACTGAAGCTTTCTTT | CASSLVRGYTEAFF
TRBJ1-4 | TRBV27 | TRBD1 | NA | TGTGCCAGCAGTTCAGGACAGGTTCTTAATGAAAAACTGTTTTTT | CASSSGQVLNEKLFF
TRBJ1-3 | TRBV7-2 | TRBD1 | NA | TGTGCCAGCAGCTTGGGGGGACAGGGCCTCTCTGGAAACACCATATATTTT | CASSLGGQGLSGNTIYF
TRBJ2-2 | TRBV10-3 | TRBD2 | medium-sized | TGTGCCATCAGTTCAGGACTAGCGGGAGTCGGGGGGGAGCTGTTTTTT | CAISSGLAGVGGELFF
TRBJ1-2 | TRBV28 | NA | once | TGTGCCGGATCTTTAGGGGGCTATGGCTACACCTTC | CAGSLGGYGYTF
TRBJ1-5 | TRBV18 | NA | NA | TGTGCCAGCTCACCCGGGGTCGATCAGCCCCAGCATTTT | CASSPGVDQPQHF